The 26 T cell receptor beta chains below were found in one sample sequenced in a study of response to subunit inactivated influenza vaccine. TCRdb passed the RT-PCR reads through MiXCR, listing each CDR3 protein once. This sample has hundreds of thousands of distinct CDR3 sequences; about 25% occur once, and the top ten carry over 1.5%. Sequencing used CD4+ T cells sorted from PBMCs, obtained roughly 5 days after vaccination. The receptors here all came from a man aged 50 to 59 who received an inactivated influenza vaccine.

CDR3 amino acids: CASSSLGTEQFF. The CDR3 region has the DNA TGTGCCAGCAGTTCCCTCGGGACAGAGCAGTTCTTC. This rearrangement joins TRBV6-2 or TRBV6-3 to TRBJ2-1, with D possibly TRBD1 on 6 matching bases. Trimming stripped 4 bases from V and 10 bases from J, with 11 bases between. CDR1 MNHEY and CDR2 SVGEGT come from the germline V gene. The CDR3 spans 12 residues.

Concerning this clonotype: Sequence at one end of the junction differs from germline and may be a read error. In DNA form, the CDR3 reads TGTGCCACCAGCAGAGATACCAGGACAGGCTCATTTTTT. This sequence encodes CATSRDTRTGSFF. The chain links TRBV15 to TRBJ2-3; 7 positions agree with TRBD1. CDR1 and CDR2 from the germline V gene are LNHNV and YYDKDF (reference sequence). The CDR3 has 13 residues. The full variable domain, its missing parts supplied by reference TRBV15 and TRBJ2-3, is DAMVIQNPRYQVTQFGKPVTLSCSQTLNHNVMYWYQQKSSQAPKLLFHYYDKDFNNEADTPDNFQSRRPNTSFCFLDIRSPGLGDTAMYLCATSRDTRTGSFFGPGTRLTVL.

This clonotype came up a few times. The V and J genes are TRBV12-3 or TRBV12-4 and TRBJ2-7; the D gene could be TRBD1 or TRBD2 (5 bases each). There are 13 residues in the CDR3. Trimming left V 6 bases short and J 3 bases short, with 12 bases between. The CDR3 is CASSGTLYYEQYF. In DNA, the CDR3 is TGTGCCAGCAGCGGGACCTTATACTACGAGCAGTACTTC.

This clonotype occurred many times. The V gene is TRBV12-3 or TRBV12-4, the J gene TRBJ2-1, with TRBD2 matching 7 bases. The length of the CDR3 is 14 residues. Unmatched junction bases numbered 4, after V lost 6 bases and J lost 2 bases. As DNA, the CDR3 is TGTGCCAGCAGGGCTAGCGGCCCCTACAATGAGCAGTTCTTC. Translation gives CASRASGPYNEQFF.

This rearrangement joins TRBV20-1 to TRBJ1-6, with D uncertain. CDR3 length equals 17 residues. Trimming removed 0 bases from V and 2 bases from J, with 14 bases in between. Germline CDR1 and CDR2: DFQATT and SNEGSKA (reference sequence). The CDR3 nucleotides read TGCAGTGCTAGAGACCCCAACCGGGGTGCCTATAATTCACCCCTCCACTTT. Protein sequence: CSARDPNRGAYNSPLHF.

This clonotype was picked up a small number of times. This sequence joins TRBV7-3 and TRBJ1-1; TRBD1 is a possible D gene (5 bases). This CDR3 has 13 amino acids. Germline-derived CDR1 and CDR2 are SGHTA and FQGTGA. V gave up 4 bases and J gave up 2 bases, with 8 bases separating them. CDR3 region: CASSSQGNTEAFF. In DNA form, the CDR3 reads TGTGCCAGCAGCTCCCAGGGTAACACTGAAGCTTTCTTT.

The rearrangement links TRBV20-1 to TRBJ1-6, with D uncertain. CDR1 DFQATT and CDR2 SNEGSKA come from the germline V gene (reference sequence). The CDR3 spans 16 residues. Trimming pared 3 bases from V and 7 bases from J, leaving 19 bases between. As DNA, the CDR3 is TGCAGTGCTAGTAGTCGTTTGGAGGCGCGGAATTCACCCCTCCACTTT. It codes for CSASSRLEARNSPLHF.

The J gene is TRBJ2-5, the V gene TRBV5-1; D is perhaps TRBD2 (5 bases). V was pared by 0 bases and J by 5 bases, with 14 bases between. Germline CDR1 reads SGHRS; CDR2 reads YFSETQ. The CDR3 is 15 amino acids. This CDR3 is CASSLDSAGLETQYF. In DNA, the CDR3 is TGCGCCAGCAGCTTGGATTCGGCGGGTCTTGAGACCCAGTACTTC.

Ten or more counts support this clonotype. This chain uses TRBV12-3 or TRBV12-4 with TRBJ2-5; D uncertain. The CDR3 length is 15 residues. Trimming left V 3 bases short and J 1 base short, with 12 bases between. The CDR3 DNA follows: TGTGCCAGCAGTTTTTCATCGGGTACCCAAGAGACCCAGTACTTC. Protein sequence: CASSFSSGTQETQYF.

V gene TRBV6-6 combines with J gene TRBJ2-1, with 7 bases fitting TRBD1. The J segment lost 6 bases and the V segment lost 8 bases, leaving 7 bases of the junction unmatched. The CDR3 is made up of 13 amino acids. The germline gives CDR1 MNHNY, CDR2 SVGAGI (reference sequence). The DNA for the CDR3 is TGTGCCAGCTCCAGGACAGGAGCCAATGAGCAGTTCTTC. Amino acids: CASSRTGANEQFF.

V gene TRBV15 combines with J gene TRBJ2-7; D might be TRBD1 (5 bases). In germline, CDR1 is LNHNV, CDR2 YYDKDF (reference sequence). V was cut by 5 bases and J by 3 bases, with 11 bases left in between. The length of the CDR3 is 13 residues. The CDR3 bases are TGTGCCACCAGCCCTCAGGGTGACTACGAGCAGTACTTC. Translation: CATSPQGDYEQYF.

This chain connects TRBV20-1 to TRBJ1-1, with 7 bases aligning to TRBD1. After removal of 4 bases from V and 5 bases from J, the junction contained 10 bases not matched to a gene. CDR1 is DFQATT and CDR2 is SNEGSKA in the germline V gene (reference sequence). This CDR3 is 14 amino acids long. The CDR3 sequence is CSATGTEGGTEAFF. The DNA of the CDR3 is TGCAGTGCTACCGGGACAGAAGGAGGAACTGAAGCTTTCTTT.

This chain uses TRBV20-1 with TRBJ2-3; the match to TRBD2 covers 7 bases. Germline loops: CDR1 DFQATT, CDR2 SNEGSKA (reference sequence). The length of the CDR3 is 14 residues. The J segment lost 1 base and the V segment lost 4 bases, leaving 5 bases of the junction unmatched. The CDR3 region has the DNA TGCAGTGCTATGACACGGGAGGGCACAGATACGCAGTATTTT. Its protein product is CSAMTREGTDTQYF.

In this sample, this clonotype turned up a few times. CDR3 bases: TGTGCCAGCAGCTCTGTAGCGGGAGATACGCAGTATTTT. Translating it yields CASSSVAGDTQYF. The chain recombines TRBV7-2 with TRBJ2-3, with 7 bases aligning to TRBD2. Germline V gene data show CDR1 as SGHTA and CDR2 as FQGNSA. The V gene end was trimmed by 4 bases and the J gene end by 5 bases; junction bases not matched to a gene: 3. The CDR3 runs to 13 residues.

This clonotype was seen a handful of times. The chain has TRBV30 and TRBJ2-7, with 8 bases matching TRBD1. This CDR3 comprises 12 residues. Germline CDR1 reads GTSNPN; CDR2 reads SVGIG (reference sequence). The J segment lost 7 bases and the V segment lost 3 bases, leaving 5 bases of the junction unmatched. The CDR3 bases are TGTGCCTGGAGCTTCGGACAGGGAGAGCAGTACTTC. It is translated as CAWSFGQGEQYF.

The chain is built from TRBV6-1 and TRBJ2-2, with D tentatively TRBD2 (6 bases). The germline V and J ends were trimmed by 8 bases and 4 bases, with 17 bases remaining between them. Germline CDR1 MNHNS, CDR2 SASEGT. The CDR3 is 15 amino acids. CDR3 protein: CASRVGGKITGELFF. CDR3 nucleotide sequence: TGTGCCAGCCGGGTAGGAGGGAAAATCACCGGGGAGCTGTTTTTT.

This clonotype has a handful of counts. The V and J genes are TRBV2 and TRBJ2-6, with D maybe TRBD1 (5 bases). This CDR3 is built from 15 residues. V lost 8 bases and J lost 0, with 11 bases in between. The germline V gene encodes CDR1 SNHLY and CDR2 FYNNEI. CDR3 coding DNA: TGTGCCAGCGGAAGACAGAACTCTGGGGCCAACGTCCTGACTTTC. Translated, it gives CASGRQNSGANVLTF.

V usage is TRBV5-1 and J usage is TRBJ2-5, with TRBD2 matching over 7 bases. V lost 5 bases, J lost 1 base, and 8 bases stayed unmatched. The CDR3 is 15 residues long. Per germline, CDR1 SGHRS and CDR2 YFSETQ. Here the CDR3 DNA reads TGCGCCAGCAGGCCTACTCCTAGCGGCCAAGAGACCCAGTACTTC. Its translation is CASRPTPSGQETQYF.

The chain joins TRBV4-3 to TRBJ2-2; 9 nucleotides match TRBD1. This CDR3 is 15 amino acids long. With V trimmed by 8 bases and J by 5 bases, 9 bases remained unmatched. The germline CDR1 and CDR2 sequences are LGHNA and YSLEER. Here the CDR3 reads CASRYTGGETGELFF. DNA of the CDR3: TGCGCCAGCCGATATACAGGGGGCGAGACCGGGGAGCTGTTTTTT.

In its sample, this clonotype was seen once. This chain connects TRBV20-1 to TRBJ2-3; no definite D call. Germline V gene lookup returns CDR1 DFQATT and CDR2 SNEGSKA (reference sequence). The CDR3 is 14 residues long. The V and J ends lost 6 bases and 1 base respectively, with 14 bases between them. The CDR3 DNA is TGCAGTGCCCATAGGTCCAGAGGCACAGATACGCAGTATTTT. This codes for CSAHRSRGTDTQYF.

The gene calls are TRBV6-1 and TRBJ2-7, with 11 bases aligning to TRBD2. The CDR3 has 15 residues. Trimming took 6 bases from V and 4 from J; bases not matched to a gene: 8. CDR1 is MNHNS and CDR2 is SASEGT in the germline V gene. The CDR3 region is CASSRTLAGGYEQYF. The CDR3 nucleotides read TGTGCCAGCAGCCGCACCCTAGCGGGGGGTTACGAGCAGTACTTC.

The chain links TRBV3-1 to TRBJ1-4; tentative D call: TRBD1 (6 bases). V was shortened by 4 bases and J by 6 bases, with 21 bases between the two germline ends. Germline V lookup: CDR1 LGHDT, CDR2 YNNKEL (reference sequence). This CDR3 has 17 residues. The CDR3: CASSRQVSGAQDEKLFF. The DNA for the CDR3 is TGTGCCAGCAGCCGCCAGGTGTCGGGGGCTCAGGATGAAAAACTGTTTTTT. The variable domain in full, with the rest retrieved from reference TRBV3-1 and TRBJ1-4, is DTAVSQTPKYLVTQMGNDKSIKCEQNLGHDTMYWYKQDSKKFLKIMFSYNNKELIINETVPNRFSPKSPDKAHLNLHINSLELGDSAVYFCASSRQVSGAQDEKLFFGSGTQLSVL.

The chain couples TRBV7-2 to TRBJ2-2; TRBD2 matches at 12 bases. The CDR3 contains 16 residues. V shed 5 bases and J 4 bases; nucleotides not matched to a gene: 5. Germline values: CDR1 SGHTA, CDR2 FQGNSA. The CDR3 coding sequence is TGTGCCAGCAGCCCAACTAGCGGGAGGCCCACCGGGGAGCTGTTTTTT. Protein: CASSPTSGRPTGELFF.

The genes are TRBV4-2 and TRBJ2-5; a weak D match, TRBD2 (6 bases). Per the germline V gene, CDR1 is LGHNA and CDR2 is YNFKEQ. The V end lost 1 base, the J end lost 2 bases, and 14 bases lay between the germline ends. The CDR3 is made up of 16 amino acids. This CDR3 reads CASSQGSRGRQETQYF. CDR3 DNA: TGTGCCAGCAGCCAAGGAAGCCGGGGGAGACAAGAGACCCAGTACTTC.

There are a few counts of this clonotype. The V and J genes are TRBV4-1 and TRBJ2-7, with 8 bases identical to TRBD1. The germline CDR1 and CDR2 sequences are MGHRA and YSYEKL. The CDR3 extends over 15 amino acids. V lost 1 base, J lost 2 bases, and 4 bases stayed unmatched. Here the CDR3 DNA reads TGCGCCAGCAGCCAAGGCAGGGGGCTAACCTACGAGCAGTACTTC. Translating it yields CASSQGRGLTYEQYF.

This clonotype was counted once. The chain employs TRBV6-2 or TRBV6-3 and TRBJ2-3; TRBD2 aligns across 12 bases. Trimming cost V 2 bases and J 2 bases; bases outside gene matches: 8. The CDR3 totals 18 residues. In germline, CDR1 is MNHEY, CDR2 SVGEGT. CDR3 sequence (DNA): TGTGCCAGCAGTTACCCCACGACTAGCGGGAGAACCACAGATACGCAGTATTTT. Translated, it gives CASSYPTTSGRTTDTQYF.